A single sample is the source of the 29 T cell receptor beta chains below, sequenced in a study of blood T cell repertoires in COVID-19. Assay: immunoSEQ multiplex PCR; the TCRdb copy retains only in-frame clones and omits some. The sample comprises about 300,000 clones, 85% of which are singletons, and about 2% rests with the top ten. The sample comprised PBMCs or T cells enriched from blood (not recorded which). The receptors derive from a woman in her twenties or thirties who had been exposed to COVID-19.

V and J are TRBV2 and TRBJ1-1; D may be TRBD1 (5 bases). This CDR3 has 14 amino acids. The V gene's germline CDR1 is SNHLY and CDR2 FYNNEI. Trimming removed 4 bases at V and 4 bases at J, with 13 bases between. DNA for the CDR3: TGTGCCAGCAGTGTGGGAGGGGTCGGCACTGAAGCTTTCTTT. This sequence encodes CASSVGGVGTEAFF.

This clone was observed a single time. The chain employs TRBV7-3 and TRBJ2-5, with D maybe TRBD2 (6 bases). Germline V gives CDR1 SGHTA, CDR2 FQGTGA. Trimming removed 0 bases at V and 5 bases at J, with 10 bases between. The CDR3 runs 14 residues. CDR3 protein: CASSLTAGGETQYF. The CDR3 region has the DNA TGTGCCAGCAGCTTAACGGCCGGAGGGGAGACCCAGTACTTC.

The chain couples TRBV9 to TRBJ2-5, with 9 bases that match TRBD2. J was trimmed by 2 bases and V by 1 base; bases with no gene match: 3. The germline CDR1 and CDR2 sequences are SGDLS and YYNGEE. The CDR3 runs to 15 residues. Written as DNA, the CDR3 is TGTGCCAGCAGCGTATCGCTAGCGGGACAAGAGACCCAGTACTTC. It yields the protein CASSVSLAGQETQYF.

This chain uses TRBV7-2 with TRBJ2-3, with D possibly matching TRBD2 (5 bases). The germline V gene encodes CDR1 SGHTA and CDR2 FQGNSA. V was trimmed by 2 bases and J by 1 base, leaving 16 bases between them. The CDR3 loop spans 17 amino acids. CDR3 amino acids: CASSLPKRRVRTDTQYF. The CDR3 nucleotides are TGTGCCAGCAGCTTACCTAAGCGGCGGGTACGCACAGATACGCAGTATTTT.

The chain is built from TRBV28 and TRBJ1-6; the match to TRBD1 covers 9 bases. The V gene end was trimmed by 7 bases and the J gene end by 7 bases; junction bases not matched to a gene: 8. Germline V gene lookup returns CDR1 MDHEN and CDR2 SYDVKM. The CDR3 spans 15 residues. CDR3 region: CASTFSGTGNSPLHF. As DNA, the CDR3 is TGTGCCAGCACCTTCTCCGGGACAGGGAATTCACCCCTCCACTTT.

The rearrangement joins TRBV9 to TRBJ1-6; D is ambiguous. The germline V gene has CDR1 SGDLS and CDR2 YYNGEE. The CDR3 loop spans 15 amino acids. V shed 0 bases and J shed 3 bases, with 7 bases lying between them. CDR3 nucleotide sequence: TGTGCCAGCAGCGTAGCCGGAGGCTATAATTCACCCCTCCACTTT. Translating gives CASSVAGGYNSPLHF.

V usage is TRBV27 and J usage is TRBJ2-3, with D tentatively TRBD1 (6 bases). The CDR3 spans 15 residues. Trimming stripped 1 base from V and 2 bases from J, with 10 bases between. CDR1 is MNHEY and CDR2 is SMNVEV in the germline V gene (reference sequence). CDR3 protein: CASSLFGGLTDTQYF. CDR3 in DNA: TGTGCCAGCAGTTTATTTGGGGGCCTCACAGATACGCAGTATTTT.

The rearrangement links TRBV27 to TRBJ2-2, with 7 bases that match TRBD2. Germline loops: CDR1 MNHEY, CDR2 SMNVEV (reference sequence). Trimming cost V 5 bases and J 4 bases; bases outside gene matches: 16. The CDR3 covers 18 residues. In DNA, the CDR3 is TGTGCCAGCAGTCCATATGTTTGGAGCGGGATAGGCACCGGGGAGCTGTTTTTT. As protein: CASSPYVWSGIGTGELFF.

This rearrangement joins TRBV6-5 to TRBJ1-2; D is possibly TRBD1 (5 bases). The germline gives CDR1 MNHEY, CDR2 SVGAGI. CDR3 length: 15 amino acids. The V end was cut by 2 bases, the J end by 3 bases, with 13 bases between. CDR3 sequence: CASSYRGVDDYGYTF. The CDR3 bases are TGTGCCAGCAGTTACCGGGGGGTCGATGACTATGGCTACACCTTC.

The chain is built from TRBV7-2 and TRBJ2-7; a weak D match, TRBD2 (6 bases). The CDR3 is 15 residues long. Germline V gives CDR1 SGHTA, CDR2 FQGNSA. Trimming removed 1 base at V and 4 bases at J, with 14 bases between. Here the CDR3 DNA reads TGTGCCAGCAGCTTAGGGGCGGGGCCGGGGTACGAGCAGTACTTC. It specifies CASSLGAGPGYEQYF.

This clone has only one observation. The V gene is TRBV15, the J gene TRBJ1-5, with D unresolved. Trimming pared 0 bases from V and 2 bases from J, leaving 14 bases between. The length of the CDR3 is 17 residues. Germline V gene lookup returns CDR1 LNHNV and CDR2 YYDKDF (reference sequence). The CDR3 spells CATSRDRQAWGNQPQHF. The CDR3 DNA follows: TGTGCCACCAGCAGAGATAGGCAGGCCTGGGGCAATCAGCCCCAGCATTTT. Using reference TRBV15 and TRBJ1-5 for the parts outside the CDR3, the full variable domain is DAMVIQNPRYQVTQFGKPVTLSCSQTLNHNVMYWYQQKSSQAPKLLFHYYDKDFNNEADTPDNFQSRRPNTSFCFLDIRSPGLGDTAMYLCATSRDRQAWGNQPQHFGDGTRLSIL.

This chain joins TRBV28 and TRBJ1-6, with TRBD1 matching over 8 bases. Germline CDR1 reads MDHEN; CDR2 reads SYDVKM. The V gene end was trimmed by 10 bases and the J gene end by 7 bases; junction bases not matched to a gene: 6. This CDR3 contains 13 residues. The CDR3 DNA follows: TGTGCCACCGACAGGGGAGGGAATTCACCCCTCCACTTT. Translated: CATDRGGNSPLHF.

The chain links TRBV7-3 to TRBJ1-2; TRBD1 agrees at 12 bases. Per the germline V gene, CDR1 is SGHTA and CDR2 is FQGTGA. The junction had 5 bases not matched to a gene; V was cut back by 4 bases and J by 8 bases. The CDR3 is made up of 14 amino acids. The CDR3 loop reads CASSSGQGARGYTF. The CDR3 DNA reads TGTGCCAGCAGCTCGGGACAGGGGGCGCGGGGCTACACCTTC. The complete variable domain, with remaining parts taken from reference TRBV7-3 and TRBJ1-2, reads GAGVSQTPSNKVTEKGKYVELRCDPISGHTALYWYRQSLGQGPEFLIYFQGTGAADDSGLPNDRFFAVRPEGSVSTLKIQRTERGDSAVYLCASSSGQGARGYTFGSGTRLTVV.

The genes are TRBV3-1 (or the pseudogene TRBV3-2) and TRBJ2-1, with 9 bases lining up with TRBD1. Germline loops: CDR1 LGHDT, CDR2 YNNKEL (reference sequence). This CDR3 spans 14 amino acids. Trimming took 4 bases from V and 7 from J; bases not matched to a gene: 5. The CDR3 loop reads CASSRDRVANEQFF. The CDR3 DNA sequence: TGTGCCAGCAGCCGGGACAGGGTCGCAAATGAGCAGTTCTTC.

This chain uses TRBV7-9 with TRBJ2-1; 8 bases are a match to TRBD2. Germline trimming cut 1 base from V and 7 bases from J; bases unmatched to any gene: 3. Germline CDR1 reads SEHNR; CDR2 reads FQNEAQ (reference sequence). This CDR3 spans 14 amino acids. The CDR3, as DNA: TGTGCCAGCAGCTTAGTGGGGACTAGGAATGAGCAGTTCTTC. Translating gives CASSLVGTRNEQFF.

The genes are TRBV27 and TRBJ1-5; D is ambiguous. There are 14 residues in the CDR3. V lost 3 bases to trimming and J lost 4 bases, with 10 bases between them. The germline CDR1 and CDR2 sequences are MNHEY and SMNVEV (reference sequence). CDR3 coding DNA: TGTGCCAGCAGTTTTACGACGGGAAATCAGCCCCAGCATTTT. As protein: CASSFTTGNQPQHF.

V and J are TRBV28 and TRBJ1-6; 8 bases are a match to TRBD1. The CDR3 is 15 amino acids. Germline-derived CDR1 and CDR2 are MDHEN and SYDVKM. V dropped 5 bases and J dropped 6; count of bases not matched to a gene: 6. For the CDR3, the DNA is TGTGCCAGCAGTGCCGCAACAGGGGGTAATTCACCCCTCCACTTT. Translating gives CASSAATGGNSPLHF.

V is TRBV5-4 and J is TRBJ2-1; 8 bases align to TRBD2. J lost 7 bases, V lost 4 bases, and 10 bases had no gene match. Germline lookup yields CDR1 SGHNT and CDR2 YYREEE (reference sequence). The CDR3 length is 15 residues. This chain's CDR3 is CASSPGGRVGNEQFF. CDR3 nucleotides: TGTGCCAGCAGCCCGGGGGGGAGGGTCGGAAATGAGCAGTTCTTC.

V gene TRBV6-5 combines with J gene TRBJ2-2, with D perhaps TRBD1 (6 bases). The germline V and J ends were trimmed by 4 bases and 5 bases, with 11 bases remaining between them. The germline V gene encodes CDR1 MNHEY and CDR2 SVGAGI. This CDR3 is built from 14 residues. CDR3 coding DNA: TGTGCCAGCAGTTCTCGCCAGGGGACCGGGGAGCTGTTTTTT. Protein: CASSSRQGTGELFF.

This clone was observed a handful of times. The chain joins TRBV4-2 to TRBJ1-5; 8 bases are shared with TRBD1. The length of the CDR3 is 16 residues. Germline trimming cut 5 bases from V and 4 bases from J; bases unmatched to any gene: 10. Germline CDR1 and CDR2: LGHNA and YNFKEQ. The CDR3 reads CASSAWGTGGNQPQHF. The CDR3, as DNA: TGTGCCAGCAGCGCATGGGGAACAGGGGGAAATCAGCCCCAGCATTTT.

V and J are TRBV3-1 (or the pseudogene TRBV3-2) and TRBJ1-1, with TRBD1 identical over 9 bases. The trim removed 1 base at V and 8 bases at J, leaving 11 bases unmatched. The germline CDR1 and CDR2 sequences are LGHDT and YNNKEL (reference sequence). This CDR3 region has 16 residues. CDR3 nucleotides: TGTGCCAGCAGCCAAGTTCGGAGACAGGGGGTAGGAGAAGCTTTCTTT. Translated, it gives CASSQVRRQGVGEAFF.

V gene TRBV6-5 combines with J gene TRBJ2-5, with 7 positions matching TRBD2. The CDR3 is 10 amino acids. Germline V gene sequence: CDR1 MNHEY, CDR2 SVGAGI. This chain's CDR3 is CLGGEETQYF. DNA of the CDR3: TGTTTGGGGGGGGAAGAGACCCAGTACTTC.

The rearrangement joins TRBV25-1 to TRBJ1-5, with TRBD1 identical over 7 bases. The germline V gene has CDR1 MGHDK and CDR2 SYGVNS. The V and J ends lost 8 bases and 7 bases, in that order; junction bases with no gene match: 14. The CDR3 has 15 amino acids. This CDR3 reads CASPKSNRGIQPQHF. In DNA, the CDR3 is TGTGCCAGCCCTAAGTCTAACAGGGGAATCCAGCCCCAGCATTTT.

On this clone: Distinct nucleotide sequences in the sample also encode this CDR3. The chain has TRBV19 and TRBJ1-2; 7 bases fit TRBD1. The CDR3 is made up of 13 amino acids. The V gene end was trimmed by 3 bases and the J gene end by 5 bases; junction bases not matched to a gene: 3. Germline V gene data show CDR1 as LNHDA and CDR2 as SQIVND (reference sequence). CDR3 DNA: TGTGCCAGTAGTATTTCAGGGGGGTATGGCTACACCTTC. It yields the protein CASSISGGYGYTF.

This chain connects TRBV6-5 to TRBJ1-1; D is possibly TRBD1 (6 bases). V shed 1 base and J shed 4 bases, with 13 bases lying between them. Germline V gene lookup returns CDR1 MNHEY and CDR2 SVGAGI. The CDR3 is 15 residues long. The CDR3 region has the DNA TGTGCCAGCAGTTACTTGTTCGGGGGGCGCACTGAAGCTTTCTTT. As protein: CASSYLFGGRTEAFF.

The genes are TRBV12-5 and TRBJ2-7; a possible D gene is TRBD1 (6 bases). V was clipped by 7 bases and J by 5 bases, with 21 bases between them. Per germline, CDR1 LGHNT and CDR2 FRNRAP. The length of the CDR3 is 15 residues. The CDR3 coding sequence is TGTGCTAGTGAACAAACAGGGTCACCTAATCACGAGCAGTACTTC. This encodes CASEQTGSPNHEQYF.

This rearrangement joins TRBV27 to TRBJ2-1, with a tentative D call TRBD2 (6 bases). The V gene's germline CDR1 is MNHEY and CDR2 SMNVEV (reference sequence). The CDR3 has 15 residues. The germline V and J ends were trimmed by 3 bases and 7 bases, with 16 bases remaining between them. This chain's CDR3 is CASSLGLRKVNEQFF. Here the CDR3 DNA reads TGTGCCAGCAGTTTGGGACTGCGTAAGGTAAATGAGCAGTTCTTC.

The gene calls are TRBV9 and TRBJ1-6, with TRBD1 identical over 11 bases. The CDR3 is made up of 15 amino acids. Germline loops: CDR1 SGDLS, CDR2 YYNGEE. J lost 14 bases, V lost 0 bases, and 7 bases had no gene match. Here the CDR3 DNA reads TGTGCCAGCAGCGTAGAAGGACAGGGGGCCCCCTCCCTCCACTTT. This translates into CASSVEGQGAPSLHF. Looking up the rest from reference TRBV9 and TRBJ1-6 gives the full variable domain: DSGVTQTPKHLITATGQRVTLRCSPRSGDLSVYWYQQSLDQGLQFLIQYYNGEERAKGNILERFSAQQFPDLHSELNLSSLELGDSALYFCASSVEGQGAPSLHFGNGTRLTVT.

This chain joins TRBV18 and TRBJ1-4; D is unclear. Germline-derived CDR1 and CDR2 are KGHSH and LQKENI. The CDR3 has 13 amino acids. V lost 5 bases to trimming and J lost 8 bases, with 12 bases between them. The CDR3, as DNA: TGTGCCAGCTCAACCGGGGTCGGGGAAAAACTGTTTTTT. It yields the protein CASSTGVGEKLFF.